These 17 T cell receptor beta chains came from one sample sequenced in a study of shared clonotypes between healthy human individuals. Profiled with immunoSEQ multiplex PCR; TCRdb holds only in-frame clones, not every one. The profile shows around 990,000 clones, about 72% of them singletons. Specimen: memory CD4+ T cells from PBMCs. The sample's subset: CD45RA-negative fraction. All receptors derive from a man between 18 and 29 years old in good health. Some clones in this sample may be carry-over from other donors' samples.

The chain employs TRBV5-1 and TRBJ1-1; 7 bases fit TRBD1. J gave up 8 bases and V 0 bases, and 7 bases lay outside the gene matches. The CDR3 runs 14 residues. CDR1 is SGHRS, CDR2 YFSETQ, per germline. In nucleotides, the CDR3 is TGCGCCAGCAGCTTGGAAGTACAGGGGAACGAAGCTTTCTTT. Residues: CASSLEVQGNEAFF.

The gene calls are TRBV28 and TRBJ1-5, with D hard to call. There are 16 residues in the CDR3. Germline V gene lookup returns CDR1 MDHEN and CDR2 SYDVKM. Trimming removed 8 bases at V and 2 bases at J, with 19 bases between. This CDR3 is CASYSFIGSRNQPQHF. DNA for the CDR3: TGTGCCAGCTATAGTTTTATCGGCAGTCGCAATCAGCCCCAGCATTTT.

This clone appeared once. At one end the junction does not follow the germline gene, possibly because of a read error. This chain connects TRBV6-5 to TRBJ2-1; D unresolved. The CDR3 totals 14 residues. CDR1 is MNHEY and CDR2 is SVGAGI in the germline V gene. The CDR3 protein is CASSYTTLGRPAVF. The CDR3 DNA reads TGTGCCAGCAGTTACACCACATTAGGCCGCCCGGCGGTCTTC.

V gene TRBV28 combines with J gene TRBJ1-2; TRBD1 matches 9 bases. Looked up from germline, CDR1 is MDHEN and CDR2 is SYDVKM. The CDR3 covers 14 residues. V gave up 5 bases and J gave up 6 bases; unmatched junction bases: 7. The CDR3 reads CASSIPGQGDGYTF. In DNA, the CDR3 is TGTGCCAGCAGTATCCCGGGACAGGGTGATGGCTACACCTTC.

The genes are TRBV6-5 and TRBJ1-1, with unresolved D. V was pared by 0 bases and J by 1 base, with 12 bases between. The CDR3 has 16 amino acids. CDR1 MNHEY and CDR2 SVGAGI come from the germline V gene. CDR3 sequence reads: CASSYSVGQQNTEAFF. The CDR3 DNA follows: TGTGCCAGCAGTTACTCCGTCGGGCAGCAGAACACTGAAGCTTTCTTT.

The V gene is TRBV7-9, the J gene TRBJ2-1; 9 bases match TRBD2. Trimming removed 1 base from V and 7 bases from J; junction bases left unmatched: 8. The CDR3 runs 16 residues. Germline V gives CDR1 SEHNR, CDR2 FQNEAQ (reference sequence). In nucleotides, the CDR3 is TGTGCCAGCAGCTTAGAGGGACTAGCTTCGAAAAATGAGCAGTTCTTC. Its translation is CASSLEGLASKNEQFF.

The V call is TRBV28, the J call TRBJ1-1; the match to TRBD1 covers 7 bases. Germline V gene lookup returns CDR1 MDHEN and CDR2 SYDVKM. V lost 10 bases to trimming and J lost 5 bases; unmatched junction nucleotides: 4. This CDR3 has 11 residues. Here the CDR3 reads CATSRGTEAFF. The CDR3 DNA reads TGTGCCACATCCAGGGGGACTGAAGCTTTCTTT.

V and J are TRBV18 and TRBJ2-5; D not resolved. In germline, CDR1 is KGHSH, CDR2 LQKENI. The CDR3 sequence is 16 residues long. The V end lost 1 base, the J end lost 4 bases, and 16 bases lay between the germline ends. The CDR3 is CASSPQAGPLGETQYF. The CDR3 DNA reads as TGTGCCAGCTCACCACAAGCAGGCCCTCTGGGAGAGACCCAGTACTTC.

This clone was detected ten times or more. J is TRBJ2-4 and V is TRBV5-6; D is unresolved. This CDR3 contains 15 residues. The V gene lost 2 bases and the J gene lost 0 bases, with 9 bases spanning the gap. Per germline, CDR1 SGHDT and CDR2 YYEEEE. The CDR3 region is CASSFPSLAKNIQYF. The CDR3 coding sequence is TGTGCCAGCAGCTTCCCGTCACTAGCCAAAAACATTCAGTACTTC.

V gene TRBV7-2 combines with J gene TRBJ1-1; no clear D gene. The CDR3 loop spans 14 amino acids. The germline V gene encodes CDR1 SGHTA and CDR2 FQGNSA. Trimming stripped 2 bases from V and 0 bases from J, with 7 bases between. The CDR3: CASSLLALNTEAFF. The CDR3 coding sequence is TGTGCCAGCAGCTTATTAGCCCTGAACACTGAAGCTTTCTTT.

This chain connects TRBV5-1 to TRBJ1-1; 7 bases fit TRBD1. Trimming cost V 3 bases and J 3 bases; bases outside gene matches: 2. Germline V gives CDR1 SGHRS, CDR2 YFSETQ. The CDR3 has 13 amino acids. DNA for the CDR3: TGCGCCAGCAGCTCAGGGGGTTACACTGAAGCTTTCTTT. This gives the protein CASSSGGYTEAFF.

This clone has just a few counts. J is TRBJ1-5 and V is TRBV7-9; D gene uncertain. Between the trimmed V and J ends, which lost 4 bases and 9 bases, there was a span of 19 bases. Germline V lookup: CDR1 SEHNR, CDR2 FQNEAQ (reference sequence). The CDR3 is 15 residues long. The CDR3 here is CASSSTGPAISPQHF. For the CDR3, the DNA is TGTGCCAGCAGCTCTACCGGGCCGGCAATCTCGCCCCAGCATTTT.

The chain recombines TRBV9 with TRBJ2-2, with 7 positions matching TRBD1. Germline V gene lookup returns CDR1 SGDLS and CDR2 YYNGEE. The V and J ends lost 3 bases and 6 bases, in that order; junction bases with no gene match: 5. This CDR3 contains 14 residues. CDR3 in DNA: TGTGCCAGCAGCGGAGACAGGGTGGCCGGGGAGCTGTTTTTT. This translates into CASSGDRVAGELFF.

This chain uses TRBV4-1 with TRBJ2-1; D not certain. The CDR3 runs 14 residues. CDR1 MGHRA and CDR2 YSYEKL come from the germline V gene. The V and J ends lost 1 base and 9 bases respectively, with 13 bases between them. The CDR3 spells CASSQAGGLSEQFF. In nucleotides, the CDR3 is TGCGCCAGCAGCCAAGCTGGCGGCCTCAGTGAGCAGTTCTTC.

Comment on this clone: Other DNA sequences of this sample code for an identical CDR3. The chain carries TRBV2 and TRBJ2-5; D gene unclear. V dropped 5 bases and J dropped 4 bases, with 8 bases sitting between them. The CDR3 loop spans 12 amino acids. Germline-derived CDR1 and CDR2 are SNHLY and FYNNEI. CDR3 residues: CASSYDRETQYF. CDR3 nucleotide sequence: TGTGCCAGCAGTTATGATCGAGAGACCCAGTACTTC.

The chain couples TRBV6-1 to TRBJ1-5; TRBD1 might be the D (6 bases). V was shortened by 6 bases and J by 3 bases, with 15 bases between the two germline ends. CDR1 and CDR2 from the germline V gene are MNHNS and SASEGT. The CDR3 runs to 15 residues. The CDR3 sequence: CASRPQGILNQPQHF. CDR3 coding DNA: TGTGCCAGCAGGCCCCAGGGGATTCTCAATCAGCCCCAGCATTTT.

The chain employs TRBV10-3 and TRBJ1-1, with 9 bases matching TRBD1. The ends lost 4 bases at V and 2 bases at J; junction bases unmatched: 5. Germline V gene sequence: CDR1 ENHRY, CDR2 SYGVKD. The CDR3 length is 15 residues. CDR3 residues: CAISGPGQGNTEAFF. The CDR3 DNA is TGTGCCATCAGTGGGCCGGGACAGGGTAACACTGAAGCTTTCTTT.